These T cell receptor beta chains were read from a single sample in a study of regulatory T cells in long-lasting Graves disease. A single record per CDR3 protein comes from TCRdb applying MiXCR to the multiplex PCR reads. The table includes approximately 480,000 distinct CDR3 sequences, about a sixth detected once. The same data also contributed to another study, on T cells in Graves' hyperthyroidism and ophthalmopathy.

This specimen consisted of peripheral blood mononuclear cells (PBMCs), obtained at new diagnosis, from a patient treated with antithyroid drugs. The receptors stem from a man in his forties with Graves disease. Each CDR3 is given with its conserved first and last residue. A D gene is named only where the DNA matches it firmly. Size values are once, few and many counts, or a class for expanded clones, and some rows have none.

CASSYSRLAGTPYEQYF,TGTGCCAGCAGTTACTCCAGACTAGCGGGAACCCCCTACGAGCAGTACTTC,TRBD2,17,few,TRBJ2-7,TRBV6-2/TRBV6-3
CASMRDRNTEAFF,TGCGCCAGCATGAGAGACCGGAACACTGAAGCTTTCTTT,.,13,many,TRBJ1-1,TRBV5-1
CSARQTSGTSAYNEQFF,TGCAGTGCTAGACAGACCTCCGGGACTAGCGCCTACAATGAGCAGTTCTTC,TRBD2,17,many,TRBJ2-1,TRBV20-1
CASSQRTSGMPMGNEQFF,TGTGCCAGCAGCCAGAGGACTAGCGGGATGCCCATGGGGAATGAGCAGTTCTTC,TRBD2,18,few,TRBJ2-1,TRBV11-2
CASSQDFRGGYEQYF,TGTGCCAGCAGCCAAGACTTCAGGGGAGGGTACGAGCAGTACTTC,.,15,few,TRBJ2-7,TRBV14
CASSEQTVTYEQYF,TGTGCCAGCAGTGAGCAGACAGTGACCTACGAGCAGTACTTC,.,14,many,TRBJ2-7,TRBV6-1
CASSVSGRAQFF,TGTGCCAGCAGTGTTAGCGGGAGGGCCCAGTTCTTC,TRBD2,12,many,TRBJ2-1,TRBV27
CASSSKSYEQYF,TGTGCCAGTAGTTCCAAATCCTACGAGCAGTACTTC,.,12,few,TRBJ2-7,TRBV19
CASSFRDRVSSGNRDTQYF,TGTGCCAGCAGCTTTCGGGACAGGGTGTCTAGCGGGAATCGGGATACGCAGTATTTT,.,19,many,TRBJ2-3,TRBV7-2
CASSSDVRRAGELFF,TGTGCCAGCAGTTCTGACGTGCGGAGGGCGGGGGAGCTGTTTTTT,.,15,.,TRBJ2-2,TRBV28
CASSFSPGATEAFF,TGCGCCAGCAGCTTTTCGCCGGGGGCCACTGAAGCTTTCTTT,.,14,few,TRBJ1-1,TRBV5-1
CAATPGHWNQPQHF,TGTGCCGCGACCCCGGGACACTGGAATCAGCCCCAGCATTTT,.,14,.,TRBJ1-5,TRBV6-2/TRBV6-3
CASSRGGRDQYGYTF,TGTGCCAGCAGCCGTGGAGGCAGGGACCAATATGGCTACACCTTC,.,15,many,TRBJ1-2,TRBV2
CASSAGQGEGQPQHF,TGTGCCAGCAGCGCCGGACAGGGTGAGGGCCAGCCCCAGCATTTT,TRBD1,15,many,TRBJ1-5,TRBV28
CASSEQGQGGNTQYF,TGTGCCAGCAGTGAACAAGGGCAGGGGGGAAATACGCAGTATTTT,.,15,.,TRBJ2-3,TRBV2
CSASSAGAAYNEQFF,TGCAGTGCTAGCTCAGCGGGAGCTGCGTACAATGAGCAGTTCTTC,TRBD2,15,few,TRBJ2-1,TRBV20-1
CASSLVREVQYF,TGCGCCAGCAGCTTAGTACGGGAGGTGCAGTATTTT,TRBD2,12,many,TRBJ2-3,TRBV5-1
CASSQSVGGNTGELFF,TGTGCCAGCAGCCAGAGTGTTGGGGGGAACACCGGGGAGCTGTTTTTT,.,16,.,TRBJ2-2,TRBV7-9
CSVWRGAMNTEAFF,TGCAGCGTCTGGCGGGGGGCAATGAACACTGAAGCTTTCTTT,.,14,many,TRBJ1-1,TRBV29-1
CASGQKQGALGETQYF,TGTGCTAGTGGCCAGAAACAGGGGGCGCTGGGAGAGACCCAGTACTTC,TRBD1,16,many,TRBJ2-5,TRBV12-5
CSGSLAGGETQYF,TGCAGCGGGTCACTAGCGGGAGGAGAGACCCAGTACTTC,TRBD2,13,.,TRBJ2-5,TRBV29-1
CASSYSPLAVSYNEQFF,TGTGCCAGCAGTTACTCGCCCCTAGCGGTCTCCTACAATGAGCAGTTCTTC,TRBD2,17,many,TRBJ2-1,TRBV6-5
CASSEAWGLYEQYF,TGTGCCAGCAGTGAAGCATGGGGACTCTACGAGCAGTACTTC,.,14,many,TRBJ2-7,TRBV6-1
CSANPPTGWETQYF,TGCAGTGCTAACCCCCCGACAGGCTGGGAGACCCAGTACTTC,.,14,many,TRBJ2-5,TRBV20-1
CSATTGIGHEQFF,TGCAGTGCCACGACAGGGATAGGCCATGAGCAGTTCTTC,TRBD1,13,many,TRBJ2-1,TRBV20-1
CASSLPSGVTQYF,TGTGCCAGCAGCTTACCTAGTGGCGTAACCCAGTACTTC,.,13,.,TRBJ2-5,TRBV7-2
CATSETGQGASYEQYF,TGTGCCACCAGTGAAACCGGACAGGGGGCCTCCTACGAGCAGTACTTC,TRBD1,16,few,TRBJ2-7,TRBV24-1
CASSYITGATNEKLFF,TGTGCCAGCAGTTACATTACAGGGGCAACTAATGAAAAACTGTTTTTT,TRBD1,16,.,TRBJ1-4,TRBV10-3
CATSDLGRTSDEQYF,TGTGCCACCAGTGATTTAGGGCGGACCAGTGACGAGCAGTACTTC,.,15,many,TRBJ2-7,TRBV24-1
CASSTGLAGRDQRTDTQYF,TGCGCCAGCAGCACGGGACTAGCGGGAAGGGACCAACGCACAGATACGCAGTATTTT,TRBD2,19,many,TRBJ2-3,TRBV7-9
CASSRGLREQFF,TGTGCCAGCAGCCGCGGGCTCAGGGAGCAGTTCTTC,.,12,.,TRBJ2-1,TRBV14
CASSLNAWATNEKLFF,TGTGCCAGCAGCTTGAACGCCTGGGCAACTAATGAAAAACTGTTTTTT,.,16,few,TRBJ1-4,TRBV5-6
CSALTELNTEAFF,TGCAGTGCTCTGACGGAGTTGAACACTGAAGCTTTCTTT,.,13,.,TRBJ1-1,TRBV20-1
CASRVSGRRDTQYF,TGTGCCAGCAGGGTCAGCGGGAGGAGAGATACGCAGTATTTT,TRBD2,14,.,TRBJ2-3,TRBV6-2/TRBV6-3
CATSDYSSNGYTF,TGTGCCACCAGTGACTACAGCAGTAATGGCTACACCTTC,.,13,many,TRBJ1-2,TRBV24-1
CSAPGGLAGTGELFF,TGCAGTGCACCCGGGGGGTTGGCTGGCACCGGGGAGCTGTTTTTT,TRBD2,15,many,TRBJ2-2,TRBV20-1
CASSGGQDGPWGYTF,TGCGCCAGCAGCGGAGGACAGGACGGCCCTTGGGGCTACACCTTC,TRBD1,15,.,TRBJ1-2,TRBV5-1
CASTLNPHPAHGNEQFF,TGTGCCAGTACCCTGAACCCCCATCCGGCTCACGGGAATGAGCAGTTCTTC,.,17,.,TRBJ2-1,TRBV19
CASSEVGLDTGELFF,TGTGCCAGCAGTGAGGTGGGCCTGGACACCGGGGAGCTGTTTTTT,.,15,.,TRBJ2-2,TRBV2
CAGTRLAGRVEQFF,TGTGCCGGGACGCGACTAGCGGGAAGGGTTGAGCAGTTCTTC,TRBD2,14,.,TRBJ2-1,TRBV2
CASGPQGNTYEQYF,TGTGCCAGCGGACCCCAGGGGAACACCTACGAGCAGTACTTC,.,14,many,TRBJ2-7,TRBV7-9
CASSWDRGPYNEQFF,TGTGCCAGCAGCTGGGACAGGGGGCCCTACAATGAGCAGTTCTTC,TRBD1,15,many,TRBJ2-1,TRBV7-2
CASSLGGSEGFF,TGTGCCAGCAGTTTAGGGGGGAGCGAGGGGTTCTTC,.,12,many,TRBJ2-1,TRBV12-3/TRBV12-4
CASSLGAGANSNQPQHF,TGTGCCAGCAGCTTGGGTGCAGGGGCAAATAGCAATCAGCCCCAGCATTTT,.,17,.,TRBJ1-5,TRBV5-6
CASSVPGQGRNEQFF,TGTGCCAGCAGCGTCCCGGGACAGGGTCGTAATGAGCAGTTCTTC,TRBD1,15,many,TRBJ2-1,TRBV11-3
CASSPTTTGGVSEAFF,TGTGCCAGCTCACCCACAACAACAGGGGGGGTCTCTGAAGCTTTCTTT,TRBD1,16,many,TRBJ1-1,TRBV18
CASSLPGGSYEQYF,TGTGCCAGCAGTTTGCCCGGGGGGTCCTACGAGCAGTACTTC,TRBD2,14,many,TRBJ2-7,TRBV28
CASSRGQGSLAKNIQYF,TGTGCCAGCAGCAGAGGACAGGGCTCTCTAGCCAAAAACATTCAGTACTTC,TRBD1,17,many,TRBJ2-4,TRBV7-2
CASSMNGDYGYTF,TGTGCCAGTAGTATGAACGGGGACTATGGCTACACCTTC,.,13,.,TRBJ1-2,TRBV19
CASSRSVGGLLRYNEQFF,TGTGCCAGCAGTCGTTCAGTGGGGGGACTACTAAGGTACAATGAGCAGTTCTTC,TRBD2,18,few,TRBJ2-1,TRBV14
CASSLSSPGNTIYF,TGTGCCAGCAGCTTGAGTTCTCCTGGAAACACCATATATTTT,.,14,many,TRBJ1-3,TRBV7-9
CASSRGRTGVGEQYF,TGTGCCAGCAGTAGGGGAAGGACAGGGGTAGGCGAGCAGTACTTC,TRBD1,15,many,TRBJ2-7,TRBV6-1
CSLQGAGETQYF,TGCAGTCTGCAGGGGGCTGGGGAGACCCAGTACTTC,TRBD1,12,many,TRBJ2-5,TRBV20-1